The text below deals with one T cell receptor beta chain. Its antigen is undetermined. These data come from a study of T cell clusters in autoimmune cytopenias. Study at large: A median age of around 60 years and mean of around 56 years characterized healthy donor controls.

Some 40,000 genome equivalents of blood DNA were amplified for TRB. One tube held mixed TRB-A and TRB-B primer pools for touch-down PCR. TCRdb re-called the multiplex PCR reads; one entry per CDR3 protein, DNA not given. Its clone listing holds about 6,500 distinct CDR3 sequences. General study results and limits: TRB repertoire shifts in secondary cytopenia and chronic lymphocytic leukemia mostly reflected lymphoma, not autoimmunity.

The same data also contributed to another study, on T cell repertoires in aging, cancer and after chemotherapy.

The sequence came from a human donor in good health. The sample taken for sequencing was peripheral blood.

The CDR3 sequence is CASSGTGVLPQHF. The rearrangement links TRBV19 to TRBJ1-5; TCRdb returns TRBD1, unconfirmable since there is no DNA. The CDR3 covers 13 residues. Germline CDR1 reads LNHDA; CDR2 reads SQIVND (reference sequence).